Shown below are 25 T cell receptor beta chains from a single sample sequenced in a study of OX40 agonist ivuxolimab in advanced cancers. Clones were read by immunoSEQ multiplex PCR, and TCRdb kept only the in-frame ones, dropping some. This sample has approximately 58,000 clones, with around 79% found just once. The sequenced sample was CD4+ or CD8+ T cells sorted from blood, obtained in a trial of the OX40 agonist ivuxolimab. These receptors came from an adult with an advanced solid tumor such as melanoma, head and neck, liver or kidney cancer.

As DNA, the CDR3 is TGTGCCAGCAGATCCTACGAGCAGTACTTC. As protein: CASRSYEQYF. The chain employs TRBV6-6 and TRBJ2-7; D is unclear. Trimming removed 6 bases at V and 1 base at J, with 1 base between. CDR1 and CDR2 (germline): MNHNY, SVGAGI (reference sequence). CDR3 length equals 10 residues.

The rearrangement joins TRBV5-1 to TRBJ2-3; D not certain. V lost 2 bases and J lost 8, with 9 bases in between. The CDR3 has 12 amino acids. Germline V gene sequence: CDR1 SGHRS, CDR2 YFSETQ. CDR3 protein: CASSLTTGTQYF. CDR3 DNA: TGCGCCAGCAGCTTAACCACGGGTACGCAGTATTTT.

The V gene is TRBV7-8, the J gene TRBJ1-2; D remains unclear. The ends were cut back, 2 bases at V and 3 bases at J, with 7 bases in the middle. Germline CDR1 is SGHVS and CDR2 is FQNEAQ. This CDR3 has 13 amino acids. The CDR3 DNA follows: TGTGCCAGCAGCTTAACGGGCGACTATGGCTACACCTTC. This encodes CASSLTGDYGYTF. The full variable domain, rest sourced from reference TRBV7-8 and TRBJ1-2, is GAGVSQSPRYKVAKRGQDVALRCDPISGHVSLFWYQQALGQGPEFLTYFQNEAQLDKSGLPSDRFFAERPEGSVSTLKIQRTQQEDSAVYLCASSLTGDYGYTFGSGTRLTVV.

This clone has only one observation. Within the sample, other DNA sequences also encode this same CDR3. This chain connects TRBV18 to TRBJ2-7, with D perhaps matching TRBD1 (7 bases). V lost 3 bases, J lost 6 bases, and 12 bases lay in between. The CDR3 extends over 13 amino acids. The V gene's germline CDR1 is KGHSH and CDR2 LQKENI. CDR3 nucleotides: TGTGCCAGCTCACCGCGGGACAGCGGCGAGCAGTACTTC. Its protein is CASSPRDSGEQYF.

Concerning this clone itself: The same CDR3 can be traced to other DNA sequences in this sample. The chain uses TRBV2 and TRBJ1-2, with unresolved D. This CDR3 has 13 amino acids. Trimming cost V 3 bases and J 0 bases, with 5 bases left between them. From germline, CDR1 is SNHLY and CDR2 FYNNEI. The CDR3 DNA follows: TGTGCCAGCAGTGATAGCGCTAACTATGGCTACACCTTC. Amino acid sequence: CASSDSANYGYTF.

This chain links TRBV28 with TRBJ2-5; D perhaps matches TRBD2 (5 bases). Germline CDR1 reads MDHEN; CDR2 reads SYDVKM. The CDR3 has 15 residues. Trimming stripped 4 bases from V and 4 bases from J, with 16 bases between. The CDR3 here is CASSYTSGIGETQYF. In nucleotides, the CDR3 is TGTGCCAGCAGTTACACCAGCGGTATCGGAGAGACCCAGTACTTC.

J is TRBJ2-5 and V is TRBV18; no definite D call. This CDR3 has 12 amino acids. Per germline, CDR1 KGHSH and CDR2 LQKENI. V shed 3 bases and J shed 0 bases, with 2 bases lying between them. The CDR3: CASSPNQETQYF. CDR3 DNA: TGTGCCAGCTCACCGAACCAAGAGACCCAGTACTTC.

This chain links TRBV6-6 with TRBJ2-7; D may be TRBD1 or TRBD2 (5 bases each). The CDR3 totals 15 residues. Trimming pared 0 bases from V and 2 bases from J, leaving 11 bases between. Germline V gene sequence: CDR1 MNHNY, CDR2 SVGAGI (reference sequence). The CDR3: CASSYSVQGAYEQYF. CDR3 sequence (DNA): TGTGCCAGCAGTTACTCGGTGCAGGGAGCCTACGAGCAGTACTTC.

This clone was observed a single time. This rearrangement joins TRBV29-1 to TRBJ1-2, with D hard to call. CDR1 is SQVTM, CDR2 ANQGSEA, per germline. Trimming removed 4 bases at V and 7 bases at J, with 10 bases between. CDR3 length equals 11 residues. CDR3 DNA sequence: TGCAGCGTTGTGGGGAGGTTTGGCTACACCTTC. Translating gives CSVVGRFGYTF. The whole variable domain, remainder taken from reference TRBV29-1 and TRBJ1-2, is SAVISQKPSRDICQRGTSLTIQCQVDSQVTMMFWYRQQPGQSLTLIATANQGSEATYESGFVIDKFPISRPNLTFSTLTVSNMSPEDSSIYLCSVVGRFGYTFGSGTRLTVV.

V and J are TRBV6-6 and TRBJ1-2; TRBD1 is a possible D gene (5 bases). V shed 6 bases and J shed 7 bases, with 21 bases lying between them. This CDR3 has 15 residues. Germline assignment: CDR1 MNHNY and CDR2 SVGAGI (reference sequence). The CDR3, as DNA: TGTGCCAGCAGAGATCGGGGGTCCCAAGCTGGTGGCTACACCTTC. Translated, it gives CASRDRGSQAGGYTF.

By its share, this clone is medium-sized. This chain links TRBV30 with TRBJ2-5; D is uncertain. V was cut by 0 bases and J by 5 bases, with 4 bases left in between. Germline values: CDR1 GTSNPN, CDR2 SVGIG (reference sequence). The CDR3 is 11 amino acids. CDR3 loop: CAWSVSETQYF. The CDR3 nucleotides read TGTGCCTGGAGTGTATCCGAGACCCAGTACTTC.

V gene TRBV6-1 combines with J gene TRBJ1-5; D call uncertain. The CDR3 runs to 13 residues. The germline V gene has CDR1 MNHNS and CDR2 SASEGT. V dropped 2 bases and J dropped 9 bases, with 11 bases sitting between them. The CDR3 DNA is TGTGCCAGCAGTGAACGGACGCTCCGGCCCCAGCATTTT. Its protein product is CASSERTLRPQHF.

Notes on this clone: Possible read error: a much larger clone is one base away. In the same sample, other DNA sequences code for this CDR3. This sequence joins TRBV18 and TRBJ2-3; D not resolved. V dropped 1 base and J dropped 6 bases, with 17 bases sitting between them. Per the germline V gene, CDR1 is KGHSH and CDR2 is LQKENI. The CDR3 sequence is 16 residues long. CDR3 sequence reads: CASSPQYSREADTQYF. The CDR3 bases are TGTGCCAGCTCACCACAATACAGCAGAGAGGCGGATACGCAGTATTTT.

The V gene is TRBV19, the J gene TRBJ2-7, with D unclear. CDR3 length: 15 residues. Trimming left V 2 bases short and J 4 bases short, with 15 bases between. The germline CDR1 and CDR2 sequences are LNHDA and SQIVND (reference sequence). CDR3 nucleotides: TGTGCCAGTAGTATAACCCGGCTGAGGTTTTACGAGCAGTACTTC. This translates into CASSITRLRFYEQYF.

The chain couples TRBV15 to TRBJ1-3; TRBD1 agrees at 7 bases. J lost 4 bases, V lost 2 bases, and 14 bases had no gene match. Germline CDR1 and CDR2: LNHNV and YYDKDF (reference sequence). The CDR3 is 18 residues long. The chain's CDR3 is CATSRQYQRQGGGNTIYF. The CDR3 nucleotides are TGTGCCACCAGCAGACAATACCAAAGACAGGGAGGAGGAAACACCATATATTTT. Drawing the rest from reference TRBV15 and TRBJ1-3, the complete variable domain is DAMVIQNPRYQVTQFGKPVTLSCSQTLNHNVMYWYQQKSSQAPKLLFHYYDKDFNNEADTPDNFQSRRPNTSFCFLDIRSPGLGDTAMYLCATSRQYQRQGGGNTIYFGEGSWLTVV.

The chain has TRBV2 and TRBJ1-5; TRBD1 aligns across 8 bases. The ends lost 2 bases at V and 7 bases at J; junction bases unmatched: 7. This CDR3 is built from 15 residues. Germline V CDR1 and CDR2: SNHLY, FYNNEI. In DNA form, the CDR3 reads TGTGCCAGCAGTGAATTTCGACAGGGGTTCCAGCCCCAGCATTTT. It translates to CASSEFRQGFQPQHF. Full variable domain (remainder filled in from reference TRBV2 and TRBJ1-5): EPEVTQTPSHQVTQMGQEVILRCVPISNHLYFYWYRQILGQKVEFLVSFYNNEISEKSEIFDDQFSVERPDGSNFTLKIRSTKLEDSAMYFCASSEFRQGFQPQHFGDGTRLSIL.

The J gene is TRBJ2-3, the V gene TRBV18; 10 nucleotides align to TRBD2. Trimming at V came to 6 bases and at J to 3 bases, leaving 3 bases not matched to a gene. Germline V gene data show CDR1 as KGHSH and CDR2 as LQKENI. There are 14 residues in the CDR3. The CDR3 spells CASSLAGGTDTQYF. The CDR3 nucleotides are TGTGCCAGCTCTTTAGCGGGAGGAACAGATACGCAGTATTTT.

This clone was seen only once. The V gene is TRBV10-3, the J gene TRBJ2-2, with D tentatively TRBD1 (6 bases). The CDR3 is 14 amino acids. Germline values: CDR1 ENHRY, CDR2 SYGVKD. V lost 4 bases to trimming and J lost 5 bases, with 11 bases between them. This CDR3 is CAISAQGETGELFF. The CDR3 DNA is TGTGCCATCAGTGCACAGGGTGAAACCGGGGAGCTGTTTTTT.

This clone was detected a few times. The CDR3 loop reads CASSQFTEGENEQFF. DNA of the CDR3: TGCGCCAGCAGTCAATTTACGGAGGGGGAGAATGAGCAGTTCTTC. The V gene is TRBV23-1, the J gene TRBJ2-1; D is perhaps TRBD1 or TRBD2 (6 bases each). TRBV23-1 is labeled an ORF, and its function is uncertain. The CDR3 is made up of 15 amino acids. The V end was cut by 1 base, the J end by 7 bases, with 14 bases between.

The CDR3 here is CASSGETEAFF. CDR3 bases: TGTGCCAGCAGTGGGGAAACTGAAGCTTTCTTT. The chain couples TRBV2 to TRBJ1-1, with no clear D. Trimming removed 4 bases from V and 5 bases from J, with 5 bases in between. CDR3 length equals 11 residues. The germline CDR1 and CDR2 sequences are SNHLY and FYNNEI.

The chain couples TRBV10-3 to TRBJ2-5; tentative D call: TRBD1 (6 bases). This CDR3 has 11 residues. The V gene lost 4 bases and the J gene lost 11 bases, with 11 bases spanning the gap. Per the germline V gene, CDR1 is ENHRY and CDR2 is SYGVKD. CDR3 DNA sequence: TGTGCCATCAGTGGTAAGGGGGAGCAGTACTTC. It codes for CAISGKGEQYF.

This clone was recorded a few times. This chain joins TRBV10-3 and TRBJ2-3; 9 bases fit TRBD2. This CDR3 has 14 residues. Looked up from germline, CDR1 is ENHRY and CDR2 is SYGVKD. V trimming: 8 bases; J trimming: 6 bases; junction bases outside the gene matches: 9. CDR3 region: CAISAGGQPDTQYF. The DNA of the CDR3 is TGTGCCATCTCGGCGGGGGGGCAGCCCGATACGCAGTATTTT.

The V and J genes are TRBV10-3 and TRBJ2-5; D gene uncertain. The germline V and J ends were trimmed by 5 bases and 3 bases, with 10 bases remaining between them. Germline CDR1 is ENHRY and CDR2 is SYGVKD. This CDR3 comprises 13 residues. The CDR3 sequence is CAISTTPEETQYF. CDR3 in DNA: TGTGCCATCAGTACGACACCTGAAGAGACCCAGTACTTC.

V gene TRBV9 combines with J gene TRBJ1-1; D might be TRBD1 (5 bases). CDR3 length equals 15 residues. Germline CDR1 is SGDLS and CDR2 is YYNGEE. Trimming cost V 0 bases and J 0 bases, with 9 bases left between them. This CDR3 is CASSVGGGMNTEAFF. CDR3 nucleotides: TGTGCCAGCAGCGTAGGTGGGGGGATGAACACTGAAGCTTTCTTT.

The chain is built from TRBV6-5 and TRBJ1-2, with TRBD1 matching 7 bases. Germline-derived CDR1 and CDR2 are MNHEY and SVGAGI. V dropped 5 bases and J dropped 4; count of bases not matched to a gene: 7. CDR3 length: 14 amino acids. CDR3 residues: CASSQNRGAYGYTF. The CDR3 DNA follows: TGTGCCAGCAGTCAGAACAGGGGCGCCTATGGCTACACCTTC.